The sequence of this T cell receptor beta chain was determined in a study of PD-1 blockade in classical Hodgkin lymphoma. Study context: Nivolumab dosed at 3 mg/kg went to patients intravenously every 2 weeks. The study, taken as a whole, reports: By cycle point C4D1, TCR diversity had risen significantly in CD4+ cells (but not CD8+ cells). Complete responders entered with baseline diversity on par with newly diagnosed patients, the results showed.

Germline V gene lookup returns CDR1 MNHEY and CDR2 SVGAGI. V trimming: 4 bases; J trimming: 3 bases; junction bases outside the gene matches: 6. The CDR3 has 15 residues. Some clones are missing from TCRdb's copy, which holds only in-frame ones; the method was immunoSEQ multiplex PCR. Seen here are 20,000 to 25,000 clones, approximately 73% observed once, and the top ten hold roughly 25%. In every patient, relapse followed autologous stem cell transplantation, while exposure to brentuximab vedotin differed. A remark on this clone: What it binds is unknown.

Sequenced here: peripheral blood mononuclear cells (PBMCs), sampled before the second cycle of nivolumab. The receptor was isolated from a human donor with classical Hodgkin lymphoma. The genes are TRBV6-5 and TRBJ2-7, with 10 bases lining up with TRBD2. The CDR3 loop reads CASSSKTSGIYEQYF. CDR3 in DNA: TGTGCCAGCAGTTCGAAAACTAGCGGGATCTACGAGCAGTACTTC.